What follows are 17 T cell receptor beta chains derived from one specimen sequenced in a study of shared clonotypes between healthy human individuals. Repertoires were generated with immunoSEQ multiplex PCR, while TCRdb's copy carries only in-frame clones and drops some. The data hold about 2.1 million clones, with about 92% observed a single time. In the naive CD8 group, cells lacked CD45RO and were positively selected for CCR7, so terminally differentiated effector memory CD45RA+ cells were left out. The sample taken for sequencing was naive CD8+ T cells from PBMCs. The source is a man aged 18 to 29 in good health. Some clones in this sample may be carry-over from other donors' samples.

The chain uses TRBV5-4 and TRBJ2-3; 12 bases are a match to TRBD2. V trimming: 6 bases; J trimming: 0 bases; junction bases outside the gene matches: 5. Germline CDR1 reads SGHNT; CDR2 reads YYREEE (reference sequence). The CDR3 is 16 residues long. CDR3 in DNA: TGTGCCAGCAACCAAGGACTAGCGGGGAGCACAGATACGCAGTATTTT. Encoded protein: CASNQGLAGSTDTQYF.

The chain recombines TRBV5-6 with TRBJ1-1, with a weak D call TRBD1 (6 bases). CDR1 SGHDT and CDR2 YYEEEE come from the germline V gene. V was clipped by 4 bases and J by 5 bases, with 18 bases between them. The CDR3 is made up of 15 amino acids. The CDR3: CASSAGDGARTEAFF. The CDR3 nucleotides read TGTGCCAGCAGCGCAGGGGATGGGGCGAGGACTGAAGCTTTCTTT.

This clone was counted a single time. The rearrangement uses TRBV4-3 and TRBJ1-2, with unresolved D. Germline assignment: CDR1 LGHNA and CDR2 YSLEER. The CDR3 spans 15 residues. Between the trimmed V and J ends, which lost 1 base and 3 bases, there was a span of 12 bases. CDR3 amino acids: CASSQALDAYYGYTF. In nucleotides, the CDR3 is TGCGCCAGCAGCCAAGCGTTGGATGCTTACTATGGCTACACCTTC.

The genes are TRBV5-4 and TRBJ2-1; 12 positions match TRBD1. The CDR3 extends over 15 amino acids. The germline CDR1 and CDR2 sequences are SGHNT and YYREEE (reference sequence). Trimming removed 3 bases from V and 7 bases from J; junction bases left unmatched: 5. CDR3 nucleotide sequence: TGTGCCAGCAGCTCGACGGGACAGGGGGCGAATGAGCAGTTCTTC. This gives the protein CASSSTGQGANEQFF.

J is TRBJ2-5 and V is TRBV30; D uncertain. V gave up 0 bases and J gave up 2 bases, with 13 bases separating them. The germline V gene has CDR1 GTSNPN and CDR2 SVGIG (reference sequence). The CDR3 runs 15 residues. The DNA for the CDR3 is TGTGCCTGGAGTGTAGGCACACTACATCAAGAGACCCAGTACTTC. It yields the protein CAWSVGTLHQETQYF.

This chain's CDR3 is CASSATGLVYGYTF. The CDR3 DNA reads as TGTGCCAGCAGCGCGACAGGCTTAGTCTATGGCTACACCTTC. The chain recombines TRBV9 with TRBJ1-2; TRBD1 is a possible D gene (6 bases). Trimming took off 3 bases at V and 4 bases at J, with 13 bases between the two ends. This CDR3 is 14 amino acids long. Germline V lookup: CDR1 SGDLS, CDR2 YYNGEE.

The CDR3 DNA is TGTGCCAGCAGCTTAGTCGGGAAGAACACCGGGGAGCTGTTTTTT. It is translated as CASSLVGKNTGELFF. The V and J genes are TRBV11-2 and TRBJ2-2; D is perhaps TRBD2 (5 bases). This CDR3 has 15 amino acids. Deletions cut 1 base from V and 1 base from J, with 7 bases between. Looked up from germline, CDR1 is SGHAT and CDR2 is FQNNGV.

The chain couples TRBV5-6 to TRBJ1-2; D call uncertain. The CDR3 runs 12 residues. From germline, CDR1 is SGHDT and CDR2 YYEEEE. Trimming cost V 5 bases and J 3 bases, with 8 bases left between them. The CDR3 loop reads CASSANYYGYTF. Written as DNA, the CDR3 is TGTGCCAGCAGTGCTAATTACTATGGCTACACCTTC. Variable domain in full (rest from reference TRBV5-6 and TRBJ1-2): DAGVTQSPTHLIKTRGQQVTLRCSPKSGHDTVSWYQQALGQGPQFIFQYYEEEERQRGNFPDRFSGHQFPNYSSELNVNALLLGDSALYLCASSANYYGYTFGSGTRLTVV.

V gene TRBV6-1 combines with J gene TRBJ1-5; 7 nucleotides match TRBD1. The V gene's germline CDR1 is MNHNS and CDR2 SASEGT. The CDR3 loop spans 15 amino acids. The V segment lost 6 bases and the J segment 5 bases; nucleotides outside the gene matches: 10. CDR3 DNA sequence: TGTGCCAGCAGGCCCCGGGACAGCCCGTATCAGCCCCAGCATTTT. As protein: CASRPRDSPYQPQHF.

The genes are TRBV30 and TRBJ2-1; D unresolved. CDR3 length: 12 residues. In germline, CDR1 is GTSNPN, CDR2 SVGIG (reference sequence). Trimming took off 4 bases at V and 5 bases at J, with 9 bases between the two ends. In DNA form, the CDR3 reads TGTGCCTGGACCGGTTGGGACAATGAGCAGTTCTTC. It yields the protein CAWTGWDNEQFF.

The chain carries TRBV11-2 and TRBJ2-1; TRBD2 matches at 15 bases. The length of the CDR3 is 17 residues. CDR1 SGHAT and CDR2 FQNNGV come from the germline V gene. Trimming at V came to 5 bases and at J to 4 bases, leaving 6 bases not matched to a gene. For the CDR3, the DNA is TGTGCCAGCAGCCCAGGACTAGCGGGAGGGATTTACAATGAGCAGTTCTTC. Translating it yields CASSPGLAGGIYNEQFF.

The rearrangement links TRBV4-1 to TRBJ1-4, with 10 bases aligning to TRBD1. The CDR3 is 16 residues long. V was clipped by 4 bases and J by 12 bases; unmatched bases: 14. Germline values: CDR1 MGHRA, CDR2 YSYEKL. The CDR3 DNA is TGCGCCAGCAGCCTCACCCTTCGGACAGGGGGTGGGGAACTGTTTTTT. Residues: CASSLTLRTGGGELFF.

The chain joins TRBV7-9 to TRBJ1-3, with 7 bases aligning to TRBD1. The length of the CDR3 is 14 residues. Losses at the gene ends were 5 bases for V and 8 bases for J; bases not matched to a gene: 9. Germline V lookup: CDR1 SEHNR, CDR2 FQNEAQ (reference sequence). In DNA, the CDR3 is TGTGCCAGCAGCATTGACAGGGTCCCTGACACCATATATTTT. Its translation is CASSIDRVPDTIYF.

With respect to this clone: This specimen includes other DNA sequences encoding the same CDR3. This sequence joins TRBV30 and TRBJ2-7, with D uncertain. V was clipped by 0 bases and J by 4 bases, with 4 bases between them. The CDR3 loop spans 11 amino acids. Germline V gene data show CDR1 as GTSNPN and CDR2 as SVGIG (reference sequence). CDR3 in DNA: TGTGCCTGGAGTGTCAGTTACGAGCAGTACTTC. Amino acids: CAWSVSYEQYF.

The V and J genes are TRBV19 and TRBJ1-5, with D perhaps matching TRBD1 (5 bases). Trimming left V 5 bases short and J 1 base short, with 12 bases between. From germline, CDR1 is LNHDA and CDR2 SQIVND (reference sequence). The CDR3 runs to 15 residues. The CDR3 protein is CASSLASGSNQPQHF. In DNA form, the CDR3 reads TGTGCCAGTAGTCTGGCCTCAGGGAGCAATCAGCCCCAGCATTTT.

V and J are TRBV7-8 and TRBJ1-1; D is unclear. The germline V and J ends were trimmed by 5 bases and 0 bases, with 16 bases remaining between them. The CDR3 sequence is 16 residues long. Germline V gives CDR1 SGHVS, CDR2 FQNEAQ. In DNA, the CDR3 is TGTGCCAGCAGCCCCGCTGTAGGGTTCATGAACACTGAAGCTTTCTTT. It is translated as CASSPAVGFMNTEAFF.

This rearrangement joins TRBV21-1 to TRBJ1-5. TRBV21-1 corresponds to a pseudogene. The CDR3 runs 18 residues. The CDR3 sequence is CASSRREREPIRNQPQHF. The CDR3 DNA sequence: TGTGCCAGCAGCCGGCGGGAGCGCGAACCCATCCGCAATCAGCCCCAGCATTTT.